This T cell receptor beta chain was sequenced during a study of shared clonotypes between healthy human individuals. Overall study findings and caveats: It was the few donors that limited the genetic and exposure-history diversity represented. Deeper or shallower sequencing was expected to change how clonotypes are shared among donors.

This clone was picked up a small number of times. Its cognate antigen is unknown. Germline CDR1 SEHNR, CDR2 FQNEAQ (reference sequence). The CDR3 is 14 amino acids. Trimming removed 5 bases from V and 5 bases from J, with 15 bases in between. Method: immunoSEQ multiplex PCR; TCRdb's copy keeps in-frame clones and lacks some. The data show fewer than 600,000 clones, around 80% seen once. Specimen: PBMCs. This chain connects TRBV7-9 to TRBJ2-5, with D hard to call. This receptor was taken from a woman aged 40 to 50 in good health. Some clones in this sample may be carry-over from other donors' samples. The CDR3 DNA reads as TGTGCCAGCAGCCCGGGCTCCTTCGGGGAGACCCAGTACTTC. Its translation: CASSPGSFGETQYF.